This is a list of T cell receptor beta chains from one sample in a study of T cells in Graves' hyperthyroidism and ophthalmopathy. TCRdb used MiXCR to reprocess the multiplex PCR reads, holding one entry per CDR3 protein. The sample gives about 840,000 distinct CDR3 sequences, 38% of which show up once; approximately 8.7% is in the top ten. Sequencing was done on a sample of blood. The receptor source for this set is a man aged 18 to 35 with Graves' hyperthyroidism. The CDR3 runs from the conserved cysteine through the conserved F or W. The D gene is left open where the match is weak. Where a row states a size, it is once, few, many or the class of an expanded clone; other rows omit it.

TRBV7-3	TRBJ2-7	NA	NA	CASSPGVGANYEQYF	TGTGCCAGCAGCCCCGGAGTTGGGGCCAACTACGAGCAGTACTTC
TRBV19	TRBJ2-7	NA	NA	CASSPDRTPNPLYEQYF	TGTGCCAGTAGTCCGGACCGGACTCCCAACCCCCTCTACGAGCAGTACTTC
TRBV20-1	TRBJ2-5	NA	NA	CSARDRGLGTQYF	TGCAGTGCTAGAGACAGGGGCCTTGGGACCCAGTACTTC
TRBV10-3	TRBJ1-5	NA	NA	CAISATGPTPNQPQHF	TGTGCCATCAGTGCTACGGGACCGACGCCCAATCAGCCCCAGCATTTT
TRBV20-1	TRBJ2-7	NA	NA	CSARDAGLGIYEQYF	TGCAGTGCTAGAGATGCGGGACTGGGTATCTACGAGCAGTACTTC
TRBV7-2	TRBJ1-4	TRBD1	NA	CASSQELRTGSNEKLFF	TGTGCCAGCAGCCAAGAATTGCGGACAGGGAGTAATGAAAAACTGTTTTTT
TRBV7-2	TRBJ2-7	NA	NA	CASSPWDNFYEQYF	TGTGCCAGCAGCCCTTGGGACAACTTTTACGAGCAGTACTTC
TRBV7-2	TRBJ2-2	TRBD2	NA	CASSRTSGRAGELFF	TGTGCCAGCAGTCGTACTAGCGGGAGGGCCGGGGAGCTGTTTTTT
TRBV5-1	TRBJ2-7	TRBD1	many	CASSLPGQGYEQYF	TGTGCCAGCAGCTTGCCGGGACAGGGTTACGAGCAGTACTTC
TRBV13	TRBJ2-5	NA	NA	CASSPDTGQETQYF	TGTGCCAGCAGCCCGGACACGGGACAAGAGACCCAGTACTTC
TRBV5-4	TRBJ2-6	TRBD2	once	CASSLDSGGLSGANVLTF	TGTGCCAGCAGCTTGGATAGCGGGGGGCTCTCTGGGGCCAACGTCCTGACTTTC
TRBV7-9	TRBJ1-1	NA	many	CASSPTGAEAFF	TGTGCCAGCAGCCCAACGGGCGCTGAAGCTTTCTTT
TRBV4-3	TRBJ1-1	NA	NA	CASSQAPGDTEAFF	TGCGCCAGCAGCCAAGCTCCAGGGGACACTGAAGCTTTCTTT
TRBV10-3	TRBJ2-1	TRBD1	NA	CAISWTGGNDEQFF	TGTGCCATCAGTTGGACAGGGGGGAATGATGAGCAGTTCTTC
TRBV12-3/TRBV12-4	TRBJ2-7	TRBD1	NA	CASSYGQGDTLYF	TGTGCCAGCAGTTACGGACAGGGAGATACCCTGTACTTC
TRBV6-5	TRBJ1-2	NA	NA	CAMRTELYGYTF	TGTGCCATGCGGACGGAACTCTATGGCTACACCTTC
TRBV7-2	TRBJ2-7	TRBD1	many	CASSFSNRGYEQYF	TGTGCCAGCAGCTTCTCCAACAGGGGGTACGAGCAGTACTTC
TRBV19	TRBJ2-5	TRBD2	NA	CASSIGSGGAQETQYF	TGTGCCAGTAGTATTGGTTCGGGGGGAGCTCAAGAGACCCAGTACTTC
TRBV6-5	TRBJ2-5	TRBD2	few	CASRTFETSGTGETQYF	TGTGCCAGCAGAACCTTTGAGACTAGCGGGACTGGGGAGACCCAGTACTTC
TRBV6-5	TRBJ1-2	NA	many	CASRGTNYGYTF	TGTGCCAGCAGAGGGACCAACTATGGCTACACCTTC
TRBV7-8	TRBJ1-2	NA	many	CASSLWETYGYTF	TGTGCCAGCAGCTTGTGGGAAACCTATGGCTACACCTTC
TRBV12-3/TRBV12-4	TRBJ2-2	NA	NA	CASSLRKRTNTGELFF	TGTGCCAGCAGTTTAAGGAAGAGGACGAACACCGGGGAGCTGTTTTTT
TRBV29-1	TRBJ1-2	NA	NA	CSVEAGDGGYTF	TGCAGCGTTGAAGCGGGGGACGGTGGCTACACCTTC
TRBV19	TRBJ1-1	NA	NA	CASSRRSTEAFF	TGTGCCAGTAGTAGGAGGAGCACTGAAGCTTTCTTT
TRBV7-9	TRBJ1-4	NA	many	CASSSGHEKLFF	TGTGCCAGCAGCTCGGGGCATGAAAAACTGTTTTTT
TRBV12-3/TRBV12-4	TRBJ1-2	NA	NA	CASSLRDGHGYTF	TGTGCCAGCAGTTTACGGGACGGGCATGGCTACACCTTC
TRBV29-1	TRBJ1-1	TRBD1	NA	CSVGQGADTEAFF	TGCAGCGTTGGACAGGGGGCTGACACTGAAGCTTTCTTT
TRBV2	TRBJ1-2	NA	NA	CASSATGYYGYTF	TGTGCCAGCAGTGCAACAGGGTACTATGGCTACACCTTC
TRBV29-1	TRBJ1-1	NA	NA	CSVVGVKNTEAFF	TGCAGCGTTGTTGGGGTCAAGAACACTGAAGCTTTCTTT
TRBV20-1	TRBJ2-7	NA	few	CSARDTRSYEQYF	TGCAGTGCTAGAGATACTAGAAGCTACGAGCAGTACTTC
TRBV10-3	TRBJ1-2	TRBD1	many	CAISEVAGGSGYTF	TGTGCCATCAGTGAGGTCGCAGGGGGCAGTGGCTACACCTTC
TRBV19	TRBJ1-5	NA	NA	CASSRGGAFLQPQHF	TGTGCCAGTAGTAGGGGGGGCGCCTTTCTTCAGCCCCAGCATTTT
TRBV9	TRBJ2-7	TRBD2	NA	CASSPNQREGSYGQYF	TGTGCCAGCAGTCCCAACCAGCGGGAGGGCTCCTACGGGCAGTACTTC
TRBV29-1	TRBJ2-2	NA	many	CSVMVSRDTGELFF	TGCAGCGTGATGGTTTCGAGGGACACCGGGGAGCTGTTTTTT
TRBV6-5	TRBJ1-5	TRBD1	few	CASSYWTGKGPPQHF	TGTGCCAGCAGTTACTGGACAGGAAAGGGTCCGCCCCAGCATTTT
TRBV5-1	TRBJ2-7	NA	few	CASGSSRGPYEQYF	TGTGCCAGTGGCTCCTCCAGGGGCCCCTACGAGCAGTACTTC
TRBV2	TRBJ2-7	NA	NA	CASSSAGLRNEQYF	TGTGCCAGCAGTTCGGCCGGGTTAAGGAACGAGCAGTACTTC
TRBV2	TRBJ2-5	NA	NA	CASSLGYYPETQYF	TGTGCCAGCAGCTTGGGATACTACCCAGAGACCCAGTACTTC
TRBV9	TRBJ2-7	NA	NA	CASSASGTPTVYGQYF	TGTGCCAGCAGCGCCTCCGGGACTCCCACCGTCTACGGGCAGTACTTC
TRBV10-3	TRBJ1-4	TRBD1	NA	CATGTGRTANEKLFF	TGTGCCACCGGGACAGGGCGTACGGCTAATGAAAAACTGTTTTTT
TRBV11-2	TRBJ2-7	TRBD2	NA	CASISFSTSGNEQYF	TGTGCCAGCATAAGCTTCTCGACTAGCGGAAATGAGCAGTACTTC
TRBV20-1	TRBJ2-2	NA	NA	CSARAGQNTGELFF	TGCAGTGCTAGAGCGGGACAGAACACCGGGGAGCTGTTTTTT
TRBV15	TRBJ1-3	NA	NA	CATSRVGGNTIYF	TGTGCCACCAGCAGAGTTGGCGGAAACACCATATATTTT